This T cell receptor (beta chain) appears in the sequencing data of a study of cytomegalovirus exposure and HLA in healthy donors. General study points: The CMV antigen specificity of a few CMV-associated chains was confirmed through in vitro analysis. When a later analysis compared HLA-associated TCR beta chains with equally common others, the HLA-associated chains turned out to be more clonally expanded and to have lower generation probabilities. 164 TCR beta chains were listed as cytomegalovirus-associated. The productive fraction for most TCR beta V segments was about 87% or about 30% in an earlier analysis.

Notes on this clone: The antigen is unknown.

The PCR made use of 60 Vbeta and 13 Jbeta primers. The protocol was immunoSEQ multiplex PCR, while the TCRdb copy is restricted to in-frame clones and leaves out a portion. The sample comprises around 170,000 clones, around 80% of which are singletons, and around 1.5% rests with the top ten. This receptor was taken from a man between 18 and 29 years old in good health and CMV-seronegative. Material for sequencing was PBMCs.

The CDR3 sequence: CASSQGLEKETQYF. The CDR3 nucleotides are TGTGCCAGCAGCCAGGGACTAGAAAAAGAGACCCAGTACTTC. The chain recombines TRBV4-2 with TRBJ2-5; TRBD2 aligns across 8 bases. V shed 3 bases and J 3 bases; nucleotides not matched to a gene: 3. Germline CDR1 reads LGHNA; CDR2 reads YNFKEQ. The CDR3 contains 14 residues.